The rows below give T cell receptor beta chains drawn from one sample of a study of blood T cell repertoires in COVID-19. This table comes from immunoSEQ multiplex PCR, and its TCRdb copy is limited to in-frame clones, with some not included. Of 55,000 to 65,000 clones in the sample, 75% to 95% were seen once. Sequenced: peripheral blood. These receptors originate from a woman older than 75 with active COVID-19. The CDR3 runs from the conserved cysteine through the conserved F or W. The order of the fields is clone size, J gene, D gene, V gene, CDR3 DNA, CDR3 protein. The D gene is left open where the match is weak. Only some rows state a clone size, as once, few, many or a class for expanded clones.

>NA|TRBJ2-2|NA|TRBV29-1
TGCAGCGTTGAAGCTGCGGGCCCCGGGGAGCTGTTTTTT
CSVEAAGPGELFF
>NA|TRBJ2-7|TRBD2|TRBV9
TGTGCCAGTTCCGGGACTAGCGGGAGTATGGGTCTCGAGCAGTACTTC
CASSGTSGSMGLEQYF
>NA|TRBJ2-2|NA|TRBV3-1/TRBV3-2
TGTGCCAGCGGCAAAAACACCGGGGAGCTGTTTTTT
CASGKNTGELFF
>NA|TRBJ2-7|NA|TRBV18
TGTGCCAGCTCACCATTTACTACTAGCTACGAGCAGTACTTC
CASSPFTTSYEQYF
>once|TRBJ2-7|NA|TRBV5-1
TGCGCCAGCAGCAATAGCGGAGGTGCCTACGAGCAGTACTTC
CASSNSGGAYEQYF
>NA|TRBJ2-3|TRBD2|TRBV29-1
TGCAGCGTTGAAGAGGAATGGGCTAGCGGGAGTGCTTTCTCAGATACGCAGTATTTT
CSVEEEWASGSAFSDTQYF
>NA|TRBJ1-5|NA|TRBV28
TGTGCCAGCAGTTTAGTCGGTCAGCCCCAGCATTTT
CASSLVGQPQHF
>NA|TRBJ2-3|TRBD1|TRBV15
TGTGCCACCAGCAGGACAGGGACGACAGATACGCAGTATTTT
CATSRTGTTDTQYF
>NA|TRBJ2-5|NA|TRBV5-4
TGTGCCAGCAGCTTGGGGAGAATTCGACAGGCCCAAGAGACCCAGTACTTC
CASSLGRIRQAQETQYF
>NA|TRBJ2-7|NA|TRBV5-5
TGTGCCAGCAGCTTGATCCCGACCACCACAGGAACCTACGAGCAGTACTTC
CASSLIPTTTGTYEQYF
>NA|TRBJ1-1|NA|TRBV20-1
TGCAGTGCTAGCCGGGACACTGAAGCTTTCTTT
CSASRDTEAFF
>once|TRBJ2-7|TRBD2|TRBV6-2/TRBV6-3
TGTGCCAGCAGTTACTCAAGGTTGCACGGGAGGACCGACGAGCAGTACTTC
CASSYSRLHGRTDEQYF
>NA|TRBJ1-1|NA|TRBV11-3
TGTGCCAGCAGCTTAGATCCAGGGGCGGTTGAAGCTTTCTTT
CASSLDPGAVEAFF
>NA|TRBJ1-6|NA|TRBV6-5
TGTGCCAGCACCAAGGGACTCTCCTATAATTCACCCCTCCACTTT
CASTKGLSYNSPLHF
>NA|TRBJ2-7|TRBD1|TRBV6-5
TGTGCCAGCAGACTAGGACAGGGTCCCTACGAGCAGTACTTC
CASRLGQGPYEQYF
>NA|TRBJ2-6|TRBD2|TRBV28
TGTGCCAGCAGTTCCGGGACTAGCTGGTCTGGGGCCAACGTCCTGACTTTC
CASSSGTSWSGANVLTF
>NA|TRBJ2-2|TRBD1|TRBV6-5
TGTGCCAGCACCAAGACAGGGTCCGGGGAGCTGTTTTTT
CASTKTGSGELFF
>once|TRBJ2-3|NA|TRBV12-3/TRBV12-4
TGTGCCAGCAGTTCGGACAAAAATACGCAGTATTTT
CASSSDKNTQYF
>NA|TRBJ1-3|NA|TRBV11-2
TGTGCCAGCAGCTTGGGCCAAGCAAACACCATATATTTT
CASSLGQANTIYF
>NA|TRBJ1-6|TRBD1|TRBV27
TGTGCCAGCAGTTTATCGAGGACAGGGAGCTCCTATAATTCACCCCTCCACTTT
CASSLSRTGSSYNSPLHF
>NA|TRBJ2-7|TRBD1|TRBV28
TGTGCCAGCAACCCACAGGGGGGAAACTACGAGCAGTACTTC
CASNPQGGNYEQYF
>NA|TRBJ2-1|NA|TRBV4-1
TGCGCCAGCAGCCAAGATGTGCGGCGGGCCTACAATGAGCAGTTCTTC
CASSQDVRRAYNEQFF
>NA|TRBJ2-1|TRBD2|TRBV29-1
TGCAGCACCGAGCGACTAGCGGGAATCAATGAGCAGTTCTTC
CSTERLAGINEQFF
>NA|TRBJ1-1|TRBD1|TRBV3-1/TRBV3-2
TGTGCCAGCAGCGGACAGGTGACAAGCACTGAAGCTTTCTTT
CASSGQVTSTEAFF
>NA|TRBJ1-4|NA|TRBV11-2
TGTGCCAGCAGCTTAGACAGGGTCGCTGAAAAACTGTTTTTT
CASSLDRVAEKLFF
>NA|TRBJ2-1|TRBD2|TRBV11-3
TGTGCCAGCAGCTTACTAGCGGGAGGGTACAATGAGCAGTTCTTC
CASSLLAGGYNEQFF
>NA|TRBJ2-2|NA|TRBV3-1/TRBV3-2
TGTGCCAGCAGCCAACTCCCGGGGAGGAACACCGGGGAGCTGTTTTTT
CASSQLPGRNTGELFF
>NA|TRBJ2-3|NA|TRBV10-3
TGTGCCATCAGTGAGTTTCAGGACACAGATACGCAGTATTTT
CAISEFQDTDTQYF
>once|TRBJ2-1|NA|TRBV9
TGTGCCAGCAGCGTAGCAGGTAGCGGAGTTTACAATGAGCAGTTCTTC
CASSVAGSGVYNEQFF
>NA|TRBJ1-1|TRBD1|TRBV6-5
TGTGCCAGCAGTCCGGGACAGATGAACACTGAAGCTTTCTTT
CASSPGQMNTEAFF
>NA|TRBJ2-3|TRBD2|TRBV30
TGTGCCTGGACGAGGACTAGCGGACACTACACAGATACGCAGTATTTT
CAWTRTSGHYTDTQYF
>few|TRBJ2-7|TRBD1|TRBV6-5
TGTGCCAGCAGTTCGGACAGGGAATCCTACGAGCAGTACTTC
CASSSDRESYEQYF
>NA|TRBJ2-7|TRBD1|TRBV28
TGTGCCAGCAGCCCAACTGGACAGGGCAGCTCCTACGAGCAGTACTTC
CASSPTGQGSSYEQYF
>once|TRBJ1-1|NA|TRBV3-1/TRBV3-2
TGTGCCAGCAGCCAAGGTCGGGGGAACACTGAAGCTTTCTTT
CASSQGRGNTEAFF
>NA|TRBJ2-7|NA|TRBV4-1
TGCGCCAGCAGCCAACGAGAGGGATACGAGCAGTACTTC
CASSQREGYEQYF
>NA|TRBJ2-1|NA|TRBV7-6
TGTGCCAGCAGCTTCCCACTACGGGAGCGGTTTAATGAGCAGTTCTTC
CASSFPLRERFNEQFF
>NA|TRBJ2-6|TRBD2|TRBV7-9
TGTGCCAGCAGCTTAGCGTCTAGCGGGAGTTCTGGGGCCAACGTCCTGACTTTC
CASSLASSGSSGANVLTF
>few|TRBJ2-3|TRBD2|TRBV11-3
TGTGCCAGCAGCTTAGGCCGCGCTAGCGGGAGCACAGATACGCAGTATTTT
CASSLGRASGSTDTQYF
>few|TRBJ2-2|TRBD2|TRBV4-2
TGTGCCAGCAGCCGCCAGCGGGGGGGCGGGACCGGGGAGCTGTTTTTT
CASSRQRGGGTGELFF